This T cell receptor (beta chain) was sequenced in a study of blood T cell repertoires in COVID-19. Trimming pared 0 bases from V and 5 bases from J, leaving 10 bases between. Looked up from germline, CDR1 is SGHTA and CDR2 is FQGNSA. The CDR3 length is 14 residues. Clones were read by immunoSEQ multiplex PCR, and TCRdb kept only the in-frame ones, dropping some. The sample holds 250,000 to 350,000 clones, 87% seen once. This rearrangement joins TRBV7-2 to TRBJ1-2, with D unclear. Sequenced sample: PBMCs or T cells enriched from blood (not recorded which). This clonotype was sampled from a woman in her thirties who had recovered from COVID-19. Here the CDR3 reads CASSLALAQYGYTF. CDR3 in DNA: TGTGCCAGCAGCTTAGCGTTGGCTCAATATGGCTACACCTTC.